These 14 T cell receptor beta chains originate from one sample sequenced in a study of blood T cell repertoires in COVID-19. Clones were read by immunoSEQ multiplex PCR, and TCRdb kept only the in-frame ones, dropping some. Altogether 110,000 or so clones are present, 88% being singletons, with the ten largest covering 8.4%. Sequencing was done on a sample of peripheral blood. Every receptor here comes from a woman aged 70-85 years who had recovered from COVID-19.

The V call is TRBV7-2, the J call TRBJ1-1, with D possibly matching TRBD1 (5 bases). The ends were cut back, 0 bases at V and 1 base at J, with 6 bases in the middle. Germline CDR1 reads SGHTA; CDR2 reads FQGNSA. There are 14 residues in the CDR3. The CDR3 region has the DNA TGTGCCAGCAGCTTAGCCAGGGCGAACACTGAAGCTTTCTTT. It is translated as CASSLARANTEAFF.

This clone was counted a single time. V and J are TRBV28 and TRBJ2-7; TRBD2 agrees at 10 bases. The CDR3 runs 16 residues. Germline V CDR1 and CDR2: MDHEN, SYDVKM. The V segment lost 4 bases and the J segment 4 bases; nucleotides outside the gene matches: 10. The CDR3 reads CASSSWGASGSYEQYF. As DNA, the CDR3 is TGTGCCAGCAGTTCGTGGGGGGCTAGCGGGAGTTACGAGCAGTACTTC. The whole variable domain, filled in from reference TRBV28 and TRBJ2-7, reads DVKVTQSSRYLVKRTGEKVFLECVQDMDHENMFWYRQDPGLGLRLIYFSYDVKMKEKGDIPEGYSVSREKKERFSLILESASTNQTSMYLCASSSWGASGSYEQYFGPGTRLTVT.

The V and J genes are TRBV12-5 and TRBJ2-1, with 7 nucleotides matching TRBD1. Germline V gene lookup returns CDR1 LGHNT and CDR2 FRNRAP. This CDR3 has 18 amino acids. The V gene end was trimmed by 6 bases and the J gene end by 0 bases; junction bases not matched to a gene: 14. The CDR3: CASGSGRLTGSSYNEQFF. The CDR3 DNA is TGTGCTAGTGGCTCGGGTCGGCTGACAGGGAGCTCCTACAATGAGCAGTTCTTC.

This clone is large. The chain joins TRBV7-8 to TRBJ2-7; 7 bases fit TRBD1. The CDR3 runs 13 residues. Germline CDR1 SGHVS, CDR2 FQNEAQ. V shed 5 bases and J 2 bases; nucleotides not matched to a gene: 3. CDR3 sequence: CASSVGQAYEQYF. The CDR3 nucleotides are TGTGCCAGCAGCGTTGGACAGGCCTACGAGCAGTACTTC.

The chain recombines TRBV29-1 with TRBJ2-3, with D perhaps TRBD2 (6 bases). The germline gives CDR1 SQVTM, CDR2 ANQGSEA. V lost 7 bases, J lost 5 bases, and 16 bases lay in between. CDR3 length: 13 residues. CDR3 in amino acids: CSGGAGRGDTQYF. The CDR3 DNA is TGCAGCGGCGGGGCTGGCCGGGGAGATACGCAGTATTTT.

This clone was observed a handful of times. The chain employs TRBV24-1 and TRBJ2-2, with 7 nucleotides matching TRBD2. Germline CDR1 reads KGHDR; CDR2 reads SFDVKD. The CDR3 runs to 14 residues. Losses at the gene ends were 7 bases for V and 6 bases for J; bases not matched to a gene: 7. Written as DNA, the CDR3 is TGTGCCACCAGCTCTTGGGCGGGAGCCGGGGAGCTGTTTTTT. This gives the protein CATSSWAGAGELFF.

The CDR3 bases are TGTGCCAGCAGTGCTGTATGGGGGGGCGGGGAGCTGTTTTTT. It is translated as CASSAVWGGGELFF. V is TRBV27 and J is TRBJ2-2; 7 nucleotides line up with TRBD2. The CDR3 contains 14 residues. Germline V CDR1 and CDR2: MNHEY, SMNVEV (reference sequence). Unmatched junction bases numbered 7, after V lost 5 bases and J lost 7 bases.

V is TRBV4-1 and J is TRBJ2-7; D possibly corresponds to TRBD1 (5 bases). Trimming took off 1 base at V and 6 bases at J, with 16 bases between the two ends. This CDR3 spans 15 amino acids. Per the germline V gene, CDR1 is MGHRA and CDR2 is YSYEKL. This CDR3 is CASSQAPDTLSEQYF. The CDR3 nucleotides read TGCGCCAGCAGCCAAGCCCCGGACACTCTCTCCGAGCAGTACTTC.

This clone turned up a few times. The chain couples TRBV4-2 to TRBJ2-7, with D perhaps matching TRBD1 (6 bases). The length of the CDR3 is 12 residues. Between the trimmed V and J ends, which lost 6 bases and 10 bases, there was a span of 16 bases. Germline CDR1 is LGHNA and CDR2 is YNFKEQ. The CDR3 DNA reads as TGTGCCAGCAGGAGTTCAGGGGAATCCCAGTACTTC. Translation gives CASRSSGESQYF.

The chain couples TRBV6-2 or TRBV6-3 to TRBJ2-2; D might be TRBD1 (5 bases). Germline loops: CDR1 MNHEY, CDR2 SVGEGT. Trimming removed 0 bases at V and 5 bases at J, with 16 bases between. CDR3 length: 17 amino acids. CDR3 DNA sequence: TGTGCCAGCAGTTACTCGGGCAGGGCCGTTAGGACCGGGGAGCTGTTTTTT. Its protein product is CASSYSGRAVRTGELFF.

The chain joins TRBV28 to TRBJ2-3; 11 bases map to TRBD2. The CDR3 is made up of 16 amino acids. The germline gives CDR1 MDHEN, CDR2 SYDVKM. J was trimmed by 6 bases and V by 6 bases; bases with no gene match: 11. The CDR3 here is CASSPNSGGAGDTQYF. The CDR3 DNA is TGTGCCAGCAGCCCAAATAGCGGGGGGGCCGGCGATACGCAGTATTTT.

The chain joins TRBV5-1 to TRBJ1-1; D remains unclear. From germline, CDR1 is SGHRS and CDR2 YFSETQ. The CDR3 spans 14 residues. V lost 0 bases to trimming and J lost 2 bases, with 8 bases between them. The CDR3 region is CASSLDRANTEAFF. The CDR3 nucleotides are TGCGCCAGCAGCTTGGACCGCGCAAACACTGAAGCTTTCTTT.

The chain links TRBV20-1 to TRBJ1-5, with D tentatively TRBD1 (5 bases). CDR1 is DFQATT, CDR2 SNEGSKA, per germline (reference sequence). The CDR3 extends over 14 amino acids. The V gene lost 3 bases and the J gene lost 5 bases, with 14 bases spanning the gap. In DNA form, the CDR3 reads TGCAGTGCTAGTGTCTCAGGGAGGGATCAGCCCCAGCATTTT. Residues: CSASVSGRDQPQHF.

In its sample, this clone was seen a few times. V and J are TRBV18 and TRBJ2-3; D gene ambiguous. This CDR3 is 14 amino acids long. Germline CDR1 reads KGHSH; CDR2 reads LQKENI. V shed 2 bases and J shed 1 base, with 7 bases lying between them. The CDR3 sequence is CASSPAERTDTQYF. CDR3 nucleotide sequence: TGTGCCAGCTCACCAGCGGAACGCACAGATACGCAGTATTTT. The variable domain in full, completed from reference TRBV18 and TRBJ2-3, reads NAGVMQNPRHLVRRRGQEARLRCSPMKGHSHVYWYRQLPEEGLKFMVYLQKENIIDESGMPKERFSAEFPKEGPSILRIQQVVRGDSAAYFCASSPAERTDTQYFGPGTRLTVL.